The 17 T cell receptor beta chains presented below share a single source sample, sequenced in a study of blood T cell repertoires in COVID-19. Libraries were prepared by immunoSEQ multiplex PCR; TCRdb keeps only in-frame clonotypes and omits some of them. The data hold about 230,000 clones, with 75% to 90% observed a single time. The sequenced material came from peripheral blood. Source of these receptors: a woman in her seventies with active or convalescent COVID-19.

This clone was seen only a few times. This rearrangement joins TRBV7-9 to TRBJ2-1; TRBD2 might be the D (5 bases). The germline V gene encodes CDR1 SEHNR and CDR2 FQNEAQ (reference sequence). V shed 5 bases and J shed 5 bases, with 19 bases lying between them. The CDR3 sequence is 16 residues long. The CDR3 reads CASSPSGGTRNNEQFF. In DNA form, the CDR3 reads TGTGCCAGCAGCCCGAGTGGAGGCACAAGAAACAATGAGCAGTTCTTC.

The J gene is TRBJ2-7, the V gene TRBV19; 8 nucleotides line up with TRBD2. Germline V gene data show CDR1 as LNHDA and CDR2 as SQIVND (reference sequence). CDR3 size: 15 residues. The trim removed 5 bases at V and 6 bases at J, leaving 12 bases unmatched. The CDR3 coding sequence is TGTGCCAGTAGTGGCTCGTTGGGACTAGTCGGCGAGCAGTACTTC. Translating gives CASSGSLGLVGEQYF.

The gene calls are TRBV2 and TRBJ2-7; possible D gene TRBD2, 5 bases. This CDR3 has 14 amino acids. V lost 1 base, J lost 2 bases, and 9 bases lay in between. Germline V CDR1 and CDR2: SNHLY, FYNNEI. For the CDR3, the DNA is TGTGCCAGCAGTGAAGGGAGGCTAGCCTACGAGCAGTACTTC. As protein: CASSEGRLAYEQYF.

This clone was counted only a few times. The chain combines TRBV9 with TRBJ2-7; D is uncertain. This CDR3 has 14 amino acids. V was pared by 0 bases and J by 7 bases, with 14 bases between. Germline V lookup: CDR1 SGDLS, CDR2 YYNGEE. CDR3 sequence: CASSVGDSLEEQYF. CDR3 coding DNA: TGTGCCAGCAGCGTAGGAGACTCTTTAGAGGAGCAGTACTTC.

This clone came up a few times. The J gene is TRBJ2-1, the V gene TRBV7-9; a possible D gene is TRBD2 (6 bases). CDR3 size: 14 residues. The germline V gene encodes CDR1 SEHNR and CDR2 FQNEAQ (reference sequence). Deletions cut 5 bases from V and 10 bases from J, with 18 bases between. The CDR3 DNA reads as TGTGCCAGCAGCCTCTTAGGACTATTCGGCGAGCAGTTCTTC. Translation gives CASSLLGLFGEQFF.

The chain employs TRBV5-4 and TRBJ2-3; possible D gene TRBD2, 6 bases. The germline V gene has CDR1 SGHNT and CDR2 YYREEE (reference sequence). The CDR3 loop spans 14 amino acids. Trimming pared 0 bases from V and 3 bases from J, leaving 8 bases between. CDR3 region: CASSLGGRTDTQYF. CDR3 DNA: TGTGCCAGCAGCTTGGGAGGGAGGACAGATACGCAGTATTTT.

There are a few counts of this clone. The rearrangement joins TRBV6-5 to TRBJ1-5; D unclear. This CDR3 has 14 amino acids. Looked up from germline, CDR1 is MNHEY and CDR2 is SVGAGI. Trimming took off 0 bases at V and 8 bases at J, with 11 bases between the two ends. Written as DNA, the CDR3 is TGTGCCAGCAGTTACTCTATGGAGGTCGAGCCCCAGCATTTT. It translates to CASSYSMEVEPQHF.

The rearrangement uses TRBV7-6 and TRBJ2-1, with 9 positions matching TRBD1. CDR1 is SGHVS and CDR2 is FNYEAQ in the germline V gene. CDR3 length: 15 residues. After removal of 3 bases from V and 4 bases from J, the junction contained 4 bases not matched to a gene. The CDR3 DNA reads as TGTGCCAGCAGCTTTACACAGGGGGCGTACAATGAGCAGTTCTTC. This encodes CASSFTQGAYNEQFF.

J is TRBJ2-5 and V is TRBV18; a weak D match, TRBD2 (6 bases). Trimming cost V 3 bases and J 9 bases, with 14 bases left between them. Per germline, CDR1 KGHSH and CDR2 LQKENI. The CDR3 sequence is 13 residues long. The CDR3 DNA sequence: TGTGCCAGCTCACCTCCACCGTGGGGGGCCCAGTACTTC. Its translation: CASSPPPWGAQYF.

This clone was counted only a few times. The chain combines TRBV6-5 with TRBJ1-3; 7 bases are a match to TRBD1. Germline CDR1 is MNHEY and CDR2 is SVGAGI. The CDR3 is 15 residues long. With 0 bases clipped from V and 4 bases from J, the junction kept 3 bases outside the gene matches. The CDR3 DNA reads as TGTGCCAGCAGTTACTCGGGGACAGCCGGAAACACCATATATTTT. It yields the protein CASSYSGTAGNTIYF.

The chain links TRBV19 to TRBJ1-2; possible D gene TRBD1, 6 bases. V shed 5 bases and J shed 0 bases, with 16 bases lying between them. CDR1 is LNHDA and CDR2 is SQIVND in the germline V gene (reference sequence). The CDR3 length is 16 residues. CDR3 sequence (DNA): TGTGCCAGTAGTGGCCCCGGCAGGGGTGCTAACTATGGCTACACCTTC. This translates into CASSGPGRGANYGYTF.

The V gene is TRBV24-1, the J gene TRBJ1-2; 9 bases are a match to TRBD1. Per germline, CDR1 KGHDR and CDR2 SFDVKD. This CDR3 comprises 15 residues. Trimming took 5 bases from V and 3 from J; bases not matched to a gene: 6. Here the CDR3 DNA reads TGTGCCACCAGTGGCAAGACAGGGGGGGACTATGGCTACACCTTC. Its protein is CATSGKTGGDYGYTF.

V gene TRBV18 combines with J gene TRBJ2-5; TRBD1 aligns across 8 bases. Losses at the gene ends were 3 bases for V and 2 bases for J; bases not matched to a gene: 2. This CDR3 has 14 amino acids. CDR1 KGHSH and CDR2 LQKENI come from the germline V gene. The CDR3 sequence is CASSPDRGQETQYF. In DNA, the CDR3 is TGTGCCAGCTCACCCGACAGGGGTCAAGAGACCCAGTACTTC.

The genes are TRBV6-5 and TRBJ1-3; D might be TRBD1 (6 bases). There are 15 residues in the CDR3. V lost 6 bases and J lost 2, with 14 bases in between. The germline CDR1 and CDR2 sequences are MNHEY and SVGAGI. The DNA of the CDR3 is TGTGCCAGCAGACCAACAGGGTTAACTGGAAACACCATATATTTT. It translates to CASRPTGLTGNTIYF.

The chain joins TRBV10-3 to TRBJ1-1, with D possibly TRBD1 on 5 matching bases. The CDR3 extends over 13 amino acids. V lost 4 bases to trimming and J lost 1 base, with 7 bases between them. Germline V gives CDR1 ENHRY, CDR2 SYGVKD. In DNA, the CDR3 is TGTGCCATCAGTGGGGGCAGGAACACTGAAGCTTTCTTT. It codes for CAISGGRNTEAFF.

In nucleotides, the CDR3 is TGCGCCAGCAGCGTAGCGGGATGGGAGACCCAGTACTTC. It is translated as CASSVAGWETQYF. The chain is built from TRBV5-1 and TRBJ2-5, with 8 positions matching TRBD2. This CDR3 is 13 amino acids long. Trimming took 4 bases from V and 5 from J; bases not matched to a gene: 4. CDR1 SGHRS and CDR2 YFSETQ come from the germline V gene.

This clone was counted a single time. V usage is TRBV6-5 and J usage is TRBJ2-7, with TRBD1 identical over 12 bases. This CDR3 comprises 14 residues. V shed 7 bases and J 7 bases; nucleotides not matched to a gene: 8. From germline, CDR1 is MNHEY and CDR2 SVGAGI. The CDR3 DNA is TGTGCCAGCACTCGGGACAGGGGGCTTGGGGAGCAGTACTTC. It is translated as CASTRDRGLGEQYF.